Presented here are 19 T cell receptor beta chains from one specimen sequenced in a study of shared clonotypes between healthy human individuals. Here immunoSEQ multiplex PCR was the method, and the copy in TCRdb shows in-frame clones only, minus some. The table lists about 1,800,000 clones, about 95% of them singletons. CD8 cells classed as naive were CD45RO-negative and positively selected for CCR7, excluding terminally differentiated effector memory CD45RA+ cells. Material for sequencing was naive CD8+ T cells sorted from blood. Receptors were obtained from a man in his late teens or twenties in good health.

The rearrangement uses TRBV6-6 and TRBJ2-2; D may match TRBD1 or TRBD2 (5 bases each). V was pared by 0 bases and J by 7 bases, with 9 bases between. Germline V gene data show CDR1 as MNHNY and CDR2 as SVGAGI (reference sequence). The CDR3 is made up of 14 amino acids. The CDR3, as DNA: TGTGCCAGCAGTTACTCGGGGGTTGGCGGGGAGCTGTTTTTT. The encoded protein is CASSYSGVGGELFF.

About this clone itself: The same CDR3 can be traced to other DNA sequences in this sample. The chain couples TRBV11-2 to TRBJ2-1; 9 bases line up with TRBD1. Germline loops: CDR1 SGHAT, CDR2 FQNNGV. The CDR3 consists of 15 residues. V gave up 3 bases and J gave up 0 bases; unmatched junction bases: 0. The CDR3 spells CASSLDRGSYNEQFF. In DNA form, the CDR3 reads TGTGCCAGCAGCTTGGACAGGGGCTCCTACAATGAGCAGTTCTTC.

The chain joins TRBV27 to TRBJ2-7; D uncertain. Germline CDR1 and CDR2: MNHEY and SMNVEV (reference sequence). V lost 0 bases, J lost 5 bases, and 14 bases lay in between. The CDR3 has 15 residues. CDR3 protein: CASSLSAASYHEQYF. The CDR3 DNA follows: TGTGCCAGCAGTTTATCAGCAGCATCCTACCACGAGCAGTACTTC.

This clone was observed a single time. The J gene is TRBJ1-1, the V gene TRBV2; D perhaps matches TRBD1 (5 bases). V was clipped by 7 bases and J by 2 bases, with 14 bases between them. The CDR3 runs to 14 residues. Germline V gene sequence: CDR1 SNHLY, CDR2 FYNNEI. CDR3 sequence (DNA): TGTGCCAGCATTATTAAGGACACCAACACTGAAGCTTTCTTT. Protein product: CASIIKDTNTEAFF.

The chain has TRBV30 and TRBJ2-2; TRBD1 might be the D (5 bases). V was clipped by 4 bases and J by 3 bases, with 6 bases between them. Looked up from germline, CDR1 is GTSNPN and CDR2 is SVGIG (reference sequence). The CDR3 extends over 12 amino acids. The CDR3 DNA sequence: TGTGCCTGGACAGGGCACACCGGGGAGCTGTTTTTT. Protein sequence: CAWTGHTGELFF.

This chain joins TRBV4-1 and TRBJ2-7; 9 nucleotides match TRBD2. V lost 0 bases to trimming and J lost 6 bases; unmatched junction nucleotides: 6. The V gene's germline CDR1 is MGHRA and CDR2 YSYEKL. The CDR3 is 15 residues long. The CDR3 sequence is CASSQEGSGGLEQYF. CDR3 bases: TGCGCCAGCAGCCAAGAGGGTAGCGGGGGCCTCGAGCAGTACTTC.

The V call is TRBV5-4, the J call TRBJ2-2; 7 bases fit TRBD2. The CDR3 is made up of 15 amino acids. J lost 2 bases, V lost 4 bases, and 5 bases had no gene match. In germline, CDR1 is SGHNT, CDR2 YYREEE (reference sequence). The CDR3 spells CASSPGGGNTGELFF. CDR3 nucleotides: TGTGCCAGCAGCCCTGGGGGGGGTAACACCGGGGAGCTGTTTTTT. The whole variable domain, filled in from reference TRBV5-4 and TRBJ2-2, reads ETGVTQSPTHLIKTRGQQVTLRCSSQSGHNTVSWYQQALGQGPQFIFQYYREEENGRGNFPPRFSGLQFPNYSSELNVNALELDDSALYLCASSPGGGNTGELFFGEGSRLTVL.

Concerning this clone: The same CDR3 is also encoded by other DNA sequences in this sample. The rearrangement links TRBV13 to TRBJ1-4, with a weak D call TRBD1 (5 bases). V lost 0 bases to trimming and J lost 8 bases, with 10 bases between them. Germline lookup yields CDR1 PRHDT and CDR2 FYEKMQ (reference sequence). The CDR3 totals 14 residues. The CDR3 is CASSLGGDGEKLFF. The CDR3 region has the DNA TGTGCCAGCAGCTTAGGGGGGGACGGAGAAAAACTGTTTTTT.

CDR3 amino acids: CSVGTDQNTEAFF. The DNA of the CDR3 is TGCAGCGTTGGGACGGATCAGAACACTGAAGCTTTCTTT. V gene TRBV29-1 combines with J gene TRBJ1-1, with D unresolved. CDR1 is SQVTM and CDR2 is ANQGSEA in the germline V gene. The ends were cut back, 4 bases at V and 1 base at J, with 10 bases in the middle. The CDR3 spans 13 residues.

The V gene is TRBV1, the J gene TRBJ2-5; TRBD2 is the table's D call and was not checked against the DNA. TRBV1 is deemed a pseudogene. The CDR3 is made up of 14 amino acids. The CDR3 bases are TGCACCAGCACCCCGACGCAGGCGGGGGAGACCCAGTACTTC. Encoded protein: CTSTPTQAGETQYF.

The chain has TRBV15 and TRBJ2-3; no definite D call. The CDR3 extends over 14 amino acids. The germline V gene has CDR1 LNHNV and CDR2 YYDKDF (reference sequence). V was pared by 0 bases and J by 3 bases, with 7 bases between. The CDR3 nucleotides are TGTGCCACCAGCAGAGATCGGTTAACAGATACGCAGTATTTT. The encoded protein is CATSRDRLTDTQYF.

This clone came up once. The same CDR3 also results from other DNA sequences found in this sample. The V and J genes are TRBV30 and TRBJ2-5; no clear D gene. V was trimmed by 0 bases and J by 4 bases, leaving 9 bases between them. The CDR3 extends over 13 amino acids. CDR1 and CDR2 from the germline V gene are GTSNPN and SVGIG (reference sequence). The CDR3 DNA reads TGTGCCTGGAGTGTTTGGGTTGGAGAGACCCAGTACTTC. It codes for CAWSVWVGETQYF.

The chain uses TRBV7-8 and TRBJ2-1; tentatively, D is TRBD2 (7 bases). CDR3 length equals 16 residues. V was clipped by 4 bases and J by 3 bases, with 16 bases between them. Germline CDR1 reads SGHVS; CDR2 reads FQNEAQ. CDR3: CASSSGGPSLYNEQFF. The CDR3 DNA follows: TGTGCCAGCAGCTCCGGGGGGCCCAGCCTCTACAATGAGCAGTTCTTC. The whole variable domain, filled in from reference TRBV7-8 and TRBJ2-1, reads GAGVSQSPRYKVAKRGQDVALRCDPISGHVSLFWYQQALGQGPEFLTYFQNEAQLDKSGLPSDRFFAERPEGSVSTLKIQRTQQEDSAVYLCASSSGGPSLYNEQFFGPGTRLTVL.

Of note for this clone: This sample includes further DNA sequences coding for the same CDR3. The CDR3 DNA reads as TGTGCCAGCAGCGAGGAGTTTGGTGAGCAGTTCTTC. The encoded protein is CASSEEFGEQFF. The V and J genes are TRBV9 and TRBJ2-1, with no clear D. The germline V gene has CDR1 SGDLS and CDR2 YYNGEE. The germline V and J ends were trimmed by 3 bases and 9 bases, with 10 bases remaining between them. The CDR3 contains 12 residues.

The V call is TRBV28, the J call TRBJ2-7; the match to TRBD1 covers 8 bases. V trimming: 5 bases; J trimming: 0 bases; junction bases outside the gene matches: 6. This CDR3 region has 15 residues. Germline CDR1 and CDR2: MDHEN and SYDVKM. This chain's CDR3 is CASSPTGGPSYEQYF. In nucleotides, the CDR3 is TGTGCCAGCAGTCCCACAGGGGGACCCTCCTACGAGCAGTACTTC. Combining the CDR3 with reference TRBV28 and TRBJ2-7 gives the whole variable domain DVKVTQSSRYLVKRTGEKVFLECVQDMDHENMFWYRQDPGLGLRLIYFSYDVKMKEKGDIPEGYSVSREKKERFSLILESASTNQTSMYLCASSPTGGPSYEQYFGPGTRLTVT.

V usage is TRBV7-6 and J usage is TRBJ2-7; D is undetermined. The CDR3 sequence is 15 residues long. V was pared by 1 base and J by 1 base, with 11 bases between. Germline V gene data show CDR1 as SGHVS and CDR2 as FNYEAQ. This CDR3 reads CASSLGFDHSYEQYF. The CDR3 DNA sequence: TGTGCCAGCAGCTTAGGTTTTGACCATTCCTACGAGCAGTACTTC. Based on the CDR3 plus reference TRBV7-6 and TRBJ2-7, the full variable domain is GAGVSQSPRYKVTKRGQDVALRCDPISGHVSLYWYRQALGQGPEFLTYFNYEAQQDKSGLPNDRFSAERPEGSISTLTIQRTEQRDSAMYRCASSLGFDHSYEQYFGPGTRLTVT.

V and J are TRBV27 and TRBJ2-1, with D possibly being TRBD1 or TRBD2 (5 bases each). The V gene's germline CDR1 is MNHEY and CDR2 SMNVEV (reference sequence). The CDR3 totals 15 residues. With 8 bases removed from V and 4 bases from J, the gap between germline ends came to 18 bases. CDR3 sequence: CASATWGSGYNEQFF. In DNA form, the CDR3 reads TGTGCCAGCGCAACATGGGGGTCCGGGTACAATGAGCAGTTCTTC.

This clone was seen only once. The chain is built from TRBV19 and TRBJ1-2, with 7 bases aligning to TRBD1. Germline CDR1 is LNHDA and CDR2 is SQIVND (reference sequence). CDR3 length: 16 residues. Trimming cost V 4 bases and J 2 bases; bases outside gene matches: 10. The CDR3 loop is CASSTFMEGQNYGYTF. CDR3 nucleotide sequence: TGTGCCAGTAGTACCTTCATGGAGGGACAGAACTATGGCTACACCTTC. The variable domain in full, with the rest retrieved from reference TRBV19 and TRBJ1-2, is DGGITQSPKYLFRKEGQNVTLSCEQNLNHDAMYWYRQDPGQGLRLIYYSQIVNDFQKGDIAEGYSVSREKKESFPLTVTSAQKNPTAFYLCASSTFMEGQNYGYTFGSGTRLTVV.

Comment on this clone: Other DNA sequences within the sample encode an identical CDR3. This rearrangement joins TRBV4-1 to TRBJ2-7, with D maybe TRBD1 (7 bases). Looked up from germline, CDR1 is MGHRA and CDR2 is YSYEKL. With 1 base removed from V and 3 bases from J, the gap between germline ends came to 13 bases. The CDR3 is 15 residues long. This chain's CDR3 is CASSQGQGGYYEQYF. CDR3 bases: TGCGCCAGCAGCCAAGGACAGGGAGGTTACTACGAGCAGTACTTC.